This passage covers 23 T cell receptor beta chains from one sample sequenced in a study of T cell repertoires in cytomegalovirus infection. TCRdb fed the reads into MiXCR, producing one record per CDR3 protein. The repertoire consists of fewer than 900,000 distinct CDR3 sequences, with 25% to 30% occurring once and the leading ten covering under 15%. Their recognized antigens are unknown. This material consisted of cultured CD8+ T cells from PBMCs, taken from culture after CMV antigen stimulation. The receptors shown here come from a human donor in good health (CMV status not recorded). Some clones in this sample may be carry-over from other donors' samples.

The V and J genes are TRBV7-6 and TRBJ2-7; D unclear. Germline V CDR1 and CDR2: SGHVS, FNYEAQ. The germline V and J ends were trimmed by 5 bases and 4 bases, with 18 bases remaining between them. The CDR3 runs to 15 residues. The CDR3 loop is CASSGDPPWGYEQYF. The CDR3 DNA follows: TGTGCCAGCAGCGGCGACCCACCCTGGGGTTACGAGCAGTACTTC.

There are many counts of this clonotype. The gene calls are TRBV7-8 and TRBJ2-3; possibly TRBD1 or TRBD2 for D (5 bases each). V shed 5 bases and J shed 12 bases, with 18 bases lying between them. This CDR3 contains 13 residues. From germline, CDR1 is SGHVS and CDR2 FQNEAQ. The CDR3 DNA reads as TGTGCCAGCAGCGCCGGGACCGGTCTACACCAGTATTTT. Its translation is CASSAGTGLHQYF. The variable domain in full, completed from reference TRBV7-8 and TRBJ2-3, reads GAGVSQSPRYKVAKRGQDVALRCDPISGHVSLFWYQQALGQGPEFLTYFQNEAQLDKSGLPSDRFFAERPEGSVSTLKIQRTQQEDSAVYLCASSAGTGLHQYFGPGTRLTVL.

CDR3 in DNA: TGTGCCAGCCGGGCTAGCTCCTACAATGAGCAGTTCTTC. This encodes CASRASSYNEQFF. The rearrangement joins TRBV7-9 to TRBJ2-1; D gene uncertain. CDR3 length: 13 amino acids. In germline, CDR1 is SEHNR, CDR2 FQNEAQ (reference sequence). The V end was cut by 8 bases, the J end by 0 bases, with 8 bases between. Full variable domain (remainder filled in from reference TRBV7-9 and TRBJ2-1): DTGVSQNPRHKITKRGQNVTFRCDPISEHNRLYWYRQTLGQGPEFLTYFQNEAQLEKSRLLSDRFSAERPKGSFSTLEIQRTEQGDSAMYLCASRASSYNEQFFGPGTRLTVL.

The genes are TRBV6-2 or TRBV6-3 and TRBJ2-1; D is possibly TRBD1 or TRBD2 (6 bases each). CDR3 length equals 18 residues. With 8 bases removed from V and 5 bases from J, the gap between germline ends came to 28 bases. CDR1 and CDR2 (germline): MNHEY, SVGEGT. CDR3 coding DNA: TGTGCCAGCTTACGGGCGTTTAGGACCGGGGGCCAGGACAATGAGCAGTTCTTC. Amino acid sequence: CASLRAFRTGGQDNEQFF.

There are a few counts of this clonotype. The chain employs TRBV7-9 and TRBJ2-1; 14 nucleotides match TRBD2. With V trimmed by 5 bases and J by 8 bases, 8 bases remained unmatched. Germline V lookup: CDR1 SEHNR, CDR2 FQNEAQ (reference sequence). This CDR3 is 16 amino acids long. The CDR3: CASSTRLAGGQDEQFF. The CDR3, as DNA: TGTGCCAGCAGCACCCGACTAGCGGGGGGGCAGGATGAGCAGTTCTTC.

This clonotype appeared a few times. The chain's CDR3 is CASSQVAGTGYNEQFF. The CDR3 coding sequence is TGCGCCAGCAGCCAAGTAGCAGGGACAGGCTACAATGAGCAGTTCTTC. V usage is TRBV4-1 and J usage is TRBJ2-1, with 8 bases aligning to TRBD1. The CDR3 is made up of 16 amino acids. CDR1 is MGHRA, CDR2 YSYEKL, per germline. The junction had 5 bases not matched to a gene; V was cut back by 1 base and J by 3 bases.

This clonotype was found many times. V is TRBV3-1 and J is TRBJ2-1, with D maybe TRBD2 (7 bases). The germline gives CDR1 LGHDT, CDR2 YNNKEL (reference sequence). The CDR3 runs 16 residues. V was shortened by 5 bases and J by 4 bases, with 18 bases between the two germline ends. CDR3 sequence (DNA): TGTGCCAGCAGCTATTATAGGGGGGGGTCATACAATGAGCAGTTCTTC. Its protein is CASSYYRGGSYNEQFF.

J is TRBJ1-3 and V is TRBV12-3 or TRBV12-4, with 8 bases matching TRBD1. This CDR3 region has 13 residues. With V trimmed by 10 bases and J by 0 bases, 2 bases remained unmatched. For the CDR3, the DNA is TGTGCCAACAGGGGGAACTCTGGAAACACCATATATTTT. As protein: CANRGNSGNTIYF.

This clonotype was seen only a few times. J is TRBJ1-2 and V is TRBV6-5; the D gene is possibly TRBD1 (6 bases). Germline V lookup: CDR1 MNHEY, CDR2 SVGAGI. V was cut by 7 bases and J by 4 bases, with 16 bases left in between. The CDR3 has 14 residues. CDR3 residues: CASKQSRGGYGYTF. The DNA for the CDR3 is TGTGCCAGCAAACAATCGAGGGGGGGCTATGGCTACACCTTC.

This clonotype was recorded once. CDR3: CASSSYGANTEAFF. CDR3 nucleotides: TGCGCCAGCAGCTCCTATGGAGCGAACACTGAAGCTTTCTTT. The rearrangement uses TRBV5-1 and TRBJ1-1, with D unclear. Trimming pared 3 bases from V and 1 base from J, leaving 10 bases between. Germline CDR1 is SGHRS and CDR2 is YFSETQ. This CDR3 contains 14 residues. The whole variable domain, filled in from reference TRBV5-1 and TRBJ1-1, reads KAGVTQTPRYLIKTRGQQVTLSCSPISGHRSVSWYQQTPGQGLQFLFEYFSETQRNKGNFPGRFSGRQFSNSRSEMNVSTLELGDSALYLCASSSYGANTEAFFGQGTRLTVV.

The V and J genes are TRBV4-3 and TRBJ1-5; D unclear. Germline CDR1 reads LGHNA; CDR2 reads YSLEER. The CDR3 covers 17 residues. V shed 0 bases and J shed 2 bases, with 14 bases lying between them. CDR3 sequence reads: CASSQDLTPSGNQPQHF. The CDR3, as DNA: TGCGCCAGCAGCCAAGATCTGACCCCTTCTGGCAATCAGCCCCAGCATTTT.

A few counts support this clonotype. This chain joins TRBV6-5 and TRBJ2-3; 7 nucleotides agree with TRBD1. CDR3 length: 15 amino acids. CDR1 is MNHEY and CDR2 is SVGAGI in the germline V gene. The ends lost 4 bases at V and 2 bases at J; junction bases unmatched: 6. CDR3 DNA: TGTGCCAGCAGTTCCGGGACAGAGTTCACAGATACGCAGTATTTT. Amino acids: CASSSGTEFTDTQYF.

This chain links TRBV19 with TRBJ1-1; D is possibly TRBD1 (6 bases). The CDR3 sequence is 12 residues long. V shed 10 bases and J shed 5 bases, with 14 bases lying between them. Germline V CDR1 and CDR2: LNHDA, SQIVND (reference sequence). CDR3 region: CATQGRGTEAFF. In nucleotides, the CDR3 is TGTGCCACCCAGGGGAGGGGGACTGAAGCTTTCTTT.

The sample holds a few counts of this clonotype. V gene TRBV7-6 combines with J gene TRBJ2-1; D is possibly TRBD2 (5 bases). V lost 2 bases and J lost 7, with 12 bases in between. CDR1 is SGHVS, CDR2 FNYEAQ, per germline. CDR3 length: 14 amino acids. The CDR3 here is CASSLSVLGNEQFF. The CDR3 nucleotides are TGTGCCAGCAGCTTATCGGTACTAGGGAATGAGCAGTTCTTC.

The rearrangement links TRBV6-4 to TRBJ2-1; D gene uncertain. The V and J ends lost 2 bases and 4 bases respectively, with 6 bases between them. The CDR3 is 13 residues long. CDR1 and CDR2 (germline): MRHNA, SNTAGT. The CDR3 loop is CASSDTRYNEQFF. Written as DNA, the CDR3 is TGTGCCAGCAGTGACACGAGGTACAATGAGCAGTTCTTC.

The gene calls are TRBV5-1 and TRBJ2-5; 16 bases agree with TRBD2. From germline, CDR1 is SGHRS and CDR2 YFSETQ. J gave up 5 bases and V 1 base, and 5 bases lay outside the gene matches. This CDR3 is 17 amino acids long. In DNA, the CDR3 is TGCGCCAGCAGCTTGAGGGGACTAGCGGGGGGGCCGGAGACCCAGTACTTC. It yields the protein CASSLRGLAGGPETQYF.

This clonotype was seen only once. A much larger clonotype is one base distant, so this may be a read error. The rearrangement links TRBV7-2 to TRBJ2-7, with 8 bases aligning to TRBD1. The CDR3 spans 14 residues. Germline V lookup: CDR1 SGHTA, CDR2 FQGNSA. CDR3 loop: CASSQPGQVYERYF. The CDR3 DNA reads TGTGCCAGCAGCCAGCCGGGACAGGTATACGAGCGGTACTTC.

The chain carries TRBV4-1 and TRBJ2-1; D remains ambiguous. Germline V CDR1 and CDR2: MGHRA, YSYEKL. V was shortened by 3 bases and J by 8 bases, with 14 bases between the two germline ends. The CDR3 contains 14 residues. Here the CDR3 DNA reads TGCGCCAGCAGCCATCAATTTAGTGGCTATGAGCAGTTCTTC. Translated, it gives CASSHQFSGYEQFF.

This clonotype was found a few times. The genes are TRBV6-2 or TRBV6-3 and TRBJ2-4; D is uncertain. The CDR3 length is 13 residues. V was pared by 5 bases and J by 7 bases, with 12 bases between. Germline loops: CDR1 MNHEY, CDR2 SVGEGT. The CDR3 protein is CASSPRAPNIQYF. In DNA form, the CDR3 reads TGTGCCAGCAGTCCCCGGGCCCCGAACATTCAGTACTTC.

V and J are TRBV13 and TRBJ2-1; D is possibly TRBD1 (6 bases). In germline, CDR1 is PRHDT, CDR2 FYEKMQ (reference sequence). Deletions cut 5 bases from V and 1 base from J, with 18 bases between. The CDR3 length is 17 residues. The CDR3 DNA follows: TGTGCCAGCAGCAGAAGATCCGGGACATATTCCTACAATGAGCAGTTCTTC. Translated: CASSRRSGTYSYNEQFF.

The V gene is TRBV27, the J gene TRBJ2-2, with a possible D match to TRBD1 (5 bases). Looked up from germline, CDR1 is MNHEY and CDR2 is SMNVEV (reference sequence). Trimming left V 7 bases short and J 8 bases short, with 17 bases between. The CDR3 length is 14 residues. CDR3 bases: TGTGCCAGCACCGTAGGGGCCTCTGGGGGGGAGCTGTTTTTT. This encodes CASTVGASGGELFF.

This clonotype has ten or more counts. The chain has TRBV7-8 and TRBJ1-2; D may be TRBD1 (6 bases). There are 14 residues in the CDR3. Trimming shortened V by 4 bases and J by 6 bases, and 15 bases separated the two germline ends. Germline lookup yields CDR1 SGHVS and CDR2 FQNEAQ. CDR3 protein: CASSYSRDTDGYTF. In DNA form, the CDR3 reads TGTGCCAGCAGCTACTCACGGGACACGGATGGCTACACCTTC.

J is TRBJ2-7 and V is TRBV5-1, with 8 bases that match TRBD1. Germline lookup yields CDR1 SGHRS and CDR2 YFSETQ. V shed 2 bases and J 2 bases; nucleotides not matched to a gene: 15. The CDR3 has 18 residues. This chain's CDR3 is CASSLSFRKDRDAYEQYF. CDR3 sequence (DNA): TGCGCCAGCAGCTTATCATTCCGTAAGGACAGGGATGCCTACGAGCAGTACTTC. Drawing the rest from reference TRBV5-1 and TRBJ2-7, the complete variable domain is KAGVTQTPRYLIKTRGQQVTLSCSPISGHRSVSWYQQTPGQGLQFLFEYFSETQRNKGNFPGRFSGRQFSNSRSEMNVSTLELGDSALYLCASSLSFRKDRDAYEQYFGPGTRLTVT.